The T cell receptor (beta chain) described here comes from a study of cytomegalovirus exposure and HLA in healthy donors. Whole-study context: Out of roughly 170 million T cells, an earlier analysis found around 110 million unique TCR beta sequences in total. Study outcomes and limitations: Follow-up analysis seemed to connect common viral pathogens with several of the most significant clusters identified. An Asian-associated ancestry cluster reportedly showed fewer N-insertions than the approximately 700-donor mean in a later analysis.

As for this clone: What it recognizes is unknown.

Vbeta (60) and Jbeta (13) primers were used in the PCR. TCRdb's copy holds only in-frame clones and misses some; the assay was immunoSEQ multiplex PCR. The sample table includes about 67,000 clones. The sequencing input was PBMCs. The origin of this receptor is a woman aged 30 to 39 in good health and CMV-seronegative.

CDR3 bases: TGTGCCAGCAGCGAACAGGGACGAAAACTGTTTTTT. It is translated as CASSEQGRKLFF. V and J are TRBV7-8 and TRBJ1-4, with TRBD1 as a possible D gene (6 bases). This CDR3 contains 12 residues. V was clipped by 5 bases and J by 10 bases, with 11 bases between them. Per germline, CDR1 SGHVS and CDR2 FQNEAQ. Looking up the rest from reference TRBV7-8 and TRBJ1-4 gives the full variable domain: GAGVSQSPRYKVAKRGQDVALRCDPISGHVSLFWYQQALGQGPEFLTYFQNEAQLDKSGLPSDRFFAERPEGSVSTLKIQRTQQEDSAVYLCASSEQGRKLFFGSGTQLSVL.